Listed below are T cell receptor beta chains from one sample, sequenced in a study of regulatory T cells in long-lasting Graves disease. Using its own MiXCR run on the multiplex PCR reads, TCRdb lists one record per CDR3 protein. The table lists hundreds of thousands of distinct CDR3 sequences, about 16% of them singletons, with roughly 25% in the top ten. The sample was also linked to a second study, of T cells in Graves' hyperthyroidism and ophthalmopathy.

Here the sequenced sample was peripheral blood mononuclear cells (PBMCs), taken at new diagnosis, from a patient treated with antithyroid drugs. These receptors were taken from a woman aged 40-60 years with Graves disease. CDR3s include the opening cysteine and the closing phenylalanine or tryptophan. The order of the fields is clone size, V gene, J gene, D gene, CDR3 DNA, CDR3 protein. The D gene is left open where the match is weak. Rows give clone size only sometimes, using once, few, many, or a class for an expanded clone.

>many|TRBV12-3/TRBV12-4|TRBJ2-1|NA
TGTGCCAGCACCCAAGGGGGGCTCTCCTACAATGAGCAGTTCTTC
CASTQGGLSYNEQFF
>once|TRBV4-1|TRBJ1-3|NA
TGCGCCAGCAGCCAAGATCTGACCGTCTCTGGAAACACCATATATTTT
CASSQDLTVSGNTIYF
>NA|TRBV5-4|TRBJ2-5|TRBD1
TGTGCCAGCAGACCGGGACAGAATGAAGAGACCCAGTACTTC
CASRPGQNEETQYF
>few|TRBV28|TRBJ2-4|NA
TGTGCCAGCAGTTTAACAGGGTTGGCCAAAAACATTCAGTACTTC
CASSLTGLAKNIQYF
>NA|TRBV5-1|TRBJ1-5|TRBD1
TGCGCCAGCAGCCGAGAGGGGGCTCGCAATCAGCCCCAGCATTTT
CASSREGARNQPQHF
>many|TRBV4-1|TRBJ1-5|TRBD1
TGCGCCAGCAGCCAAGTCGGGACAGGCAATCAGCCCCAGCATTTT
CASSQVGTGNQPQHF
>NA|TRBV7-6|TRBJ2-7|NA
TGTGCCAGCAGCTTAGAAATAATCGGAGAGCAGTACTTC
CASSLEIIGEQYF
>NA|TRBV6-6|TRBJ1-2|NA
TGTGCCAGCAGTTACTCGATGGGGGGACGGGGGTATGGCTACACCTTC
CASSYSMGGRGYGYTF
>NA|TRBV6-1|TRBJ2-1|TRBD2
TGTGCCAGCATATCAAGCGGGGGAGTTAACAATGAGCAGTTCTTC
CASISSGGVNNEQFF
>many|TRBV2|TRBJ1-4|NA
TGTGCCAGCAGGGTACGACAGGCAACTAATGAAAAACTGTTTTTT
CASRVRQATNEKLFF
>NA|TRBV12-3/TRBV12-4|TRBJ2-2|NA
TGTGCCAGCAGTCCCCCGGGGTTTTCCGGGGAGCTGTTTTTT
CASSPPGFSGELFF
>NA|TRBV5-1|TRBJ2-5|NA
TGCGCCAGCAGCCCCAGGCAGGACAGTGGAGAGACCCAGTACTTC
CASSPRQDSGETQYF
>NA|TRBV19|TRBJ2-7|TRBD2
TGTGCCAGTAGCCGGGCCGGGACTACCTACGAGCAGTACTTC
CASSRAGTTYEQYF
>few|TRBV19|TRBJ1-4|TRBD1
TGTGCCAGTAGTATTCTGGGACAGCGTTCCGAAAAACTGTTTTTT
CASSILGQRSEKLFF
>many|TRBV10-3|TRBJ1-5|NA
TGTGCCATCAGTGAGTCTGGGGCAAGTGGGAATCAGCCCCAGCATTTT
CAISESGASGNQPQHF
>NA|TRBV10-3|TRBJ2-1|NA
TGTGCCATCAGTGAGTTCAGGGGGGCGCAGAATGAGCAGTTCTTC
CAISEFRGAQNEQFF
>NA|TRBV9|TRBJ1-6|NA
TGTGCCAGCAGCGGGGGGACAAATTCACCCCTCCACTTT
CASSGGTNSPLHF
>few|TRBV25-1|TRBJ1-4|NA
TGTGCCAGCAGTGAAATCCAGGGCAGGACTAATGAAAAACTGTTTTTT
CASSEIQGRTNEKLFF
>NA|TRBV2|TRBJ2-1|TRBD2
TGTGCCAGCAGTGGGACTAGTTCCTACAATGAGCAGTTCTTC
CASSGTSSYNEQFF
>many|TRBV6-1|TRBJ2-7|TRBD1
TGTGCCAGCAGTGAAGCGACCTGGACCGGGACAGCTACCTACGAGCAGTACTTC
CASSEATWTGTATYEQYF
>many|TRBV7-9|TRBJ1-2|TRBD1
TGTGCCAGCAGCTATGGACAGGGGGCGGATGGCTACACCTTC
CASSYGQGADGYTF
>many|TRBV20-1|TRBJ1-6|NA
TGCAGTGCTAGTCGAGGGGGGTCCTATAATTCACCCCTCCACTTT
CSASRGGSYNSPLHF
>many|TRBV2|TRBJ1-3|NA
TGTGCCACTAATCCCAGGGACTCTGGAAACACCATATATTTT
CATNPRDSGNTIYF
>NA|TRBV10-3|TRBJ2-2|TRBD2
TGTGCCATCAGTCTGACTAGCGGGGGGGCCACCGGGGAGCTGTTTTTT
CAISLTSGGATGELFF
>NA|TRBV3-1|TRBJ1-3|NA
TGTGCCAGCAGCCAAGTCGCCTTCTCTGGAAACACCATATATTTT
CASSQVAFSGNTIYF
>NA|TRBV3-1|TRBJ2-2|NA
TGTGCCAGCAGCCAAGTTCTCCAGACGGGGGAGCTGTTTTTT
CASSQVLQTGELFF
>few|TRBV9|TRBJ1-2|NA
TGTGCCAGCAGCTTGGGGACCGGGATTAACTATGGCTACACCTTC
CASSLGTGINYGYTF
>few|TRBV19|TRBJ2-5|NA
TGTGCCAGTAGTATGGGGGGTCGGGAGACCCAGTACTTC
CASSMGGRETQYF
>NA|TRBV12-3/TRBV12-4|TRBJ1-5|TRBD1
TGTGCCAGCAGCGCTACAGGGGATCGGGTGAATCAGCCCCAGCATTTT
CASSATGDRVNQPQHF
>many|TRBV18|TRBJ1-6|NA
TGTGCCAGCTCACCACCCCATCCCAGTTCACCCCTCCACTTT
CASSPPHPSSPLHF
>once|TRBV5-1|TRBJ2-7|NA
TGCGCCAGCAAGAACTCGGGGTCCTACGAGCAGTACTTC
CASKNSGSYEQYF
>few|TRBV9|TRBJ1-6|TRBD1
TGTGCCAGCAGCGCAGGGACGGGACAGGGGTTTTCACCCCTCCACTTT
CASSAGTGQGFSPLHF
>NA|TRBV12-3/TRBV12-4|TRBJ2-1|TRBD2
TGTGCCAGCAGTTCGTCTCCTCTAGCGGGGGGATACAATGAGCAGTTCTTC
CASSSSPLAGGYNEQFF
>NA|TRBV18|TRBJ2-2|NA
TGTGCCAGCTCACCATGGCAGGTGATCACCGGGGAGCTGTTTTTT
CASSPWQVITGELFF
>many|TRBV7-9|TRBJ1-2|NA
TGTGCCAGCAGCGTAGCCAACTATGGCTACACCTTC
CASSVANYGYTF
>few|TRBV2|TRBJ2-5|NA
TGTGCCAGCAGTTACTACGGGACGGCGGGGGAGACCCAGTACTTC
CASSYYGTAGETQYF
>NA|TRBV12-3/TRBV12-4|TRBJ2-5|NA
TGTGCCAGCAGTTTTGGTAGGGTGCCCAGAGAGACCCAGTACTTC
CASSFGRVPRETQYF
>few|TRBV6-5|TRBJ2-3|TRBD2
TGTGCCAGCAGTTACTCGAGTAGCGGGGGCACAGATACGCAGTATTTT
CASSYSSSGGTDTQYF
>many|TRBV10-1|TRBJ1-1|NA
TGCGCCAGCAGCCCTGTGTATGGGGTGAACACTGAAGCTTTCTTT
CASSPVYGVNTEAFF
>many|TRBV29-1|TRBJ1-1|NA
TGCAGCGTCTGGGGTGGCATGAACACTGAAGCTTTCTTT
CSVWGGMNTEAFF
>NA|TRBV10-3|TRBJ2-1|NA
TGTGCCATCACTTGGGGGGTTCGCAATGAGCAGTTCTTC
CAITWGVRNEQFF
>many|TRBV5-1|TRBJ1-1|NA
TGCGCCAGCAGCTTGGTCGCCGGAGAGAACACTGAAGCTTTCTTT
CASSLVAGENTEAFF
>NA|TRBV7-3|TRBJ2-7|TRBD2
TGTGCCAGCAGGCTAGCGGGAATGGACGAGCAGTACTTC
CASRLAGMDEQYF
>many|TRBV28|TRBJ2-4|NA
TGTGCCAGCAGTGAGATATACAGTGCCAAAAACATTCAGTACTTC
CASSEIYSAKNIQYF
>many|TRBV28|TRBJ2-1|NA
TGTGCCGTATTGTCGGGGGGCGGTGAGCAGTTCTTC
CAVLSGGGEQFF